This is a list of T cell receptor beta chains from one sample in a study of spatial heterogeneity in lung cancer. TCRdb re-analysed the 5' RACE reads in MiXCR, keeping a single row per CDR3 protein. Of approximately 81,000 distinct CDR3 sequences in the sample, roughly 12% were seen once. Source: PBMCs, taken at surgery. These receptors came from a male donor with early-stage non-small cell lung cancer. Both conserved end residues are part of each CDR3. D genes are given only for firm matches. Size tells how often a clone was seen (once, few, many) or the class of an expanded clone, and some rows leave it out.

D: .; length: 12; size: .; V: TRBV6-6; J: TRBJ2-3; DNA: TGTGCCAGCACCGCGGTCCCAGATACGCAGTATTTT; CDR3: CASTAVPDTQYF
D: .; length: 13; size: few; V: TRBV20-1; J: TRBJ2-5; DNA: TGCAGTGCTAGGCAGGAGCCTCAAGAGACCCAGTACTTC; CDR3: CSARQEPQETQYF
D: TRBD1; length: 14; size: .; V: TRBV2; J: TRBJ2-7; DNA: TGTGCCAGCAGTGAAAGGGACAGGAGCTACGAGCAGTACTTC; CDR3: CASSERDRSYEQYF
D: TRBD2; length: 15; size: .; V: TRBV5-5; J: TRBJ2-7; DNA: TGTGCCAGCAGCTTGGGTCCTAGCGGGAGCTACGAGCAGTACTTC; CDR3: CASSLGPSGSYEQYF
D: .; length: 13; size: few; V: TRBV29-1; J: TRBJ2-7; DNA: TGCAGCGTTGGAATCACAGGGACCTACGAGCAGTACTTC; CDR3: CSVGITGTYEQYF
D: .; length: 16; size: .; V: TRBV4-1; J: TRBJ1-5; DNA: TGCGCCAGCAGCCAAGCACCAGGGGAGGACAATCAGCCCCAGCATTTT; CDR3: CASSQAPGEDNQPQHF
D: .; length: 13; size: .; V: TRBV20-1; J: TRBJ2-1; DNA: TGCAGTGCTCCCCCCCGGGATCGCGATGAGCAGTTCTTC; CDR3: CSAPPRDRDEQFF
D: TRBD2; length: 13; size: .; V: TRBV20-1; J: TRBJ2-1; DNA: TGCAGTGCTAGGGGACTAGCGGGAGATGAGCAGTTCTTC; CDR3: CSARGLAGDEQFF
D: TRBD1; length: 13; size: .; V: TRBV10-3; J: TRBJ1-1; DNA: TGTGCCATCAGTGACAGGGGGGACACTGAAGCTTTCTTT; CDR3: CAISDRGDTEAFF
D: TRBD1; length: 14; size: few; V: TRBV5-6; J: TRBJ1-1; DNA: TGTGCCAGCAGCTATGGGACAGGGGGAACTGAAGCTTTCTTT; CDR3: CASSYGTGGTEAFF
D: .; length: 12; size: .; V: TRBV5-6; J: TRBJ1-2; DNA: TGTGCCAGCAGCTCTCGGGACTATGGCTACACCTTC; CDR3: CASSSRDYGYTF
D: TRBD2; length: 16; size: .; V: TRBV6-2/TRBV6-3; J: TRBJ2-1; DNA: TGTGCCAGCAGTTACGAGGTAGCGGGAGCGTACAATGAGCAGTTCTTC; CDR3: CASSYEVAGAYNEQFF
D: TRBD1; length: 15; size: few; V: TRBV5-1; J: TRBJ2-1; DNA: TGCGCCAGCAGCCCAAACAGGGGGCGGCGGAATGAGCAGTTCTTC; CDR3: CASSPNRGRRNEQFF
D: .; length: 15; size: .; V: TRBV30; J: TRBJ2-2; DNA: TGTGCCTGGAGTGTCCGCAGGGTCAACACCGGGGAGCTGTTTTTT; CDR3: CAWSVRRVNTGELFF
D: .; length: 15; size: .; V: TRBV3-1; J: TRBJ1-3; DNA: TGTGCCAGCAGCCAAGATCCAAATGGCGGAAACACCATATATTTT; CDR3: CASSQDPNGGNTIYF
D: .; length: 14; size: .; V: TRBV4-1; J: TRBJ1-1; DNA: TGCGCCAGCAGCCAACCGGAGCGGGGGACTGAAGCTTTCTTT; CDR3: CASSQPERGTEAFF
D: .; length: 12; size: few; V: TRBV2; J: TRBJ2-3; DNA: TGTGCCAGCAGTGTGGCTGCGGATACGCAGTATTTT; CDR3: CASSVAADTQYF
D: TRBD1; length: 22; size: .; V: TRBV7-4; J: TRBJ2-3; DNA: TGTGCCAGCAGCTTAAAATGGGTGCAGGGGGAATGGATGTCGCTCTTCACAGATACGCAGTATTTT; CDR3: CASSLKWVQGEWMSLFTDTQYF
D: TRBD1; length: 15; size: many; V: TRBV4-1; J: TRBJ2-7; DNA: TGCGCCAGCAGCCAAGAGGGAGGACAGGGTTACGAGCAGTACTTC; CDR3: CASSQEGGQGYEQYF
D: .; length: 13; size: .; V: TRBV14; J: TRBJ2-2; DNA: TGTGCCAGCAGCCAAATGAGGACCGGGGAGCTGTTTTTT; CDR3: CASSQMRTGELFF
D: TRBD1; length: 14; size: .; V: TRBV9; J: TRBJ2-7; DNA: TGTGCCAGCAGCCCTCGGACAGGGATCCACGAGCAGTACTTC; CDR3: CASSPRTGIHEQYF
D: .; length: 13; size: .; V: TRBV20-1; J: TRBJ2-7; DNA: TGCAGTGCCACCTGGCAGGGTAGCTTCGAGCAGTACTTC; CDR3: CSATWQGSFEQYF
D: .; length: 14; size: .; V: TRBV6-1; J: TRBJ2-7; DNA: TGTGCCAGCAGTGAACCCGGTAGCAAATACGAGCAGTACTTC; CDR3: CASSEPGSKYEQYF
D: .; length: 11; size: .; V: TRBV10-2; J: TRBJ2-7; DNA: TGCGCCGCAGGGAAGGGCCCCGAGCAGTACTTC; CDR3: CAAGKGPEQYF
D: TRBD1; length: 13; size: .; V: TRBV5-1; J: TRBJ2-7; DNA: TGCGCCAGCAGCCCGGGACAGCCCTACGAGCAGTACTTC; CDR3: CASSPGQPYEQYF
D: .; length: 16; size: .; V: TRBV5-4; J: TRBJ2-1; DNA: TGTGCCAGCAGCTCGCGAGGGGGGAGCTCCTACAATGAGCAGTTCTTC; CDR3: CASSSRGGSSYNEQFF
D: .; length: 15; size: few; V: TRBV20-1; J: TRBJ2-7; DNA: TGCAGTGCTACCCCGGGGGTAGCGGTCTATGGCGAGCAGTACTTC; CDR3: CSATPGVAVYGEQYF
D: TRBD2; length: 15; size: many; V: TRBV18; J: TRBJ2-7; DNA: TGTGCCAGCTCACTCTCCGGGGGGAGGAACTACGAGCAGTACTTC; CDR3: CASSLSGGRNYEQYF
D: .; length: 12; size: many; V: TRBV29-1; J: TRBJ1-4; DNA: TGCAGCGCAACGGGAGGGGGAGAAAAACTGTTTTTT; CDR3: CSATGGGEKLFF
D: .; length: 14; size: .; V: TRBV18; J: TRBJ1-5; DNA: TGTGCCAGCTCACCATCGGGGGCGGATCAGCCCCAGCATTTT; CDR3: CASSPSGADQPQHF
D: TRBD1; length: 15; size: .; V: TRBV24-1; J: TRBJ2-2; DNA: TGTGCCACCAGTGCAGGGGGCGCGGGCACCGGGGAGCTGTTTTTT; CDR3: CATSAGGAGTGELFF
D: .; length: 12; size: few; V: TRBV30; J: TRBJ2-5; DNA: TGTGCCTGGAGTGCCGAGGTAGAGACCCAGTACTTC; CDR3: CAWSAEVETQYF
D: .; length: 14; size: .; V: TRBV7-6; J: TRBJ2-7; DNA: TGTGCCAGCACTTCCGGGATCCAGGGGAACGAGCAGTACTTC; CDR3: CASTSGIQGNEQYF
D: .; length: 12; size: .; V: TRBV6-2/TRBV6-3; J: TRBJ1-2; DNA: TGTGCCAGCACTGAAGCTAACTATGGCTACACCTTC; CDR3: CASTEANYGYTF
D: .; length: 15; size: .; V: TRBV20-1; J: TRBJ2-3; DNA: TGCAGTGCTAGAGATCCTAGAGGGGGTGGAGATACGCAGTATTTT; CDR3: CSARDPRGGGDTQYF
D: .; length: 14; size: .; V: TRBV20-1; J: TRBJ1-5; DNA: TGCAGTGCTAGACCCCGGGGGGGCGGGCAGCCCCAGCATTTT; CDR3: CSARPRGGGQPQHF